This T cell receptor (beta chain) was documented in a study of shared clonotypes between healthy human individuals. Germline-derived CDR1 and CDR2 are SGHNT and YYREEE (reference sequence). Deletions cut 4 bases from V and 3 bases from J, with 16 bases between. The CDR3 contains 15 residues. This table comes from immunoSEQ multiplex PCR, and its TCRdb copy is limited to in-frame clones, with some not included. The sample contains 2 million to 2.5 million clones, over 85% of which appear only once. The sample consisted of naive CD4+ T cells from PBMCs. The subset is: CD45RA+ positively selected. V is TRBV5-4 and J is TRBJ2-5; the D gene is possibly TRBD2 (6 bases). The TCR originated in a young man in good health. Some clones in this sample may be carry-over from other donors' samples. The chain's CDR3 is CASSKGLTGEETQYF. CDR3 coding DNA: TGTGCCAGCAGCAAAGGGTTGACGGGGGAAGAGACCCAGTACTTC.